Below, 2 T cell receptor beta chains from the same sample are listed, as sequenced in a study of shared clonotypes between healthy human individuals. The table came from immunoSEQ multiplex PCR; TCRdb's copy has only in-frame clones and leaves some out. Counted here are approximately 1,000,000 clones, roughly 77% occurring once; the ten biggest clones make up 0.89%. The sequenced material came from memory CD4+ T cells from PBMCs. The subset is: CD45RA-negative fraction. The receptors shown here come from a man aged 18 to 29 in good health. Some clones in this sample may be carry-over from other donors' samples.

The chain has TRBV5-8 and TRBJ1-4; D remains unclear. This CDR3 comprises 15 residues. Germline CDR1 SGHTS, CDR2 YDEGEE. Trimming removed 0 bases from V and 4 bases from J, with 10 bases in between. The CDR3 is CASSLVRTDNEKLFF. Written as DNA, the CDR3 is TGTGCCAGCAGCTTGGTCAGAACCGATAATGAAAAACTGTTTTTT.

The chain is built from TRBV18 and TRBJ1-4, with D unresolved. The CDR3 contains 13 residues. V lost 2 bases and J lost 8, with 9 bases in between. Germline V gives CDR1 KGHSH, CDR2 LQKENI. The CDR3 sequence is CASSPGVIEKLFF. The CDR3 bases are TGTGCCAGCTCACCAGGGGTAATCGAAAAACTGTTTTTT.